Following are 4 T cell receptor beta chains from one sample sequenced in a study of shared clonotypes between healthy human individuals. Measured with immunoSEQ multiplex PCR; TCRdb has only the in-frame clones, and not every one. The sample shows roughly 700,000 clones, 80% to 95% of them seen only once. The specimen sequenced was memory CD8+ T cells from PBMCs. This sample's subset: CD45RO+ cells pooled with CCR7-negative TemRA cells. The receptors here all came from a man aged 18 to 29 in good health. Some clones in this sample may be carry-over from other donors' samples.

This chain connects TRBV30 to TRBJ2-7, with TRBD2 as a possible D gene (6 bases). Germline CDR1 reads GTSNPN; CDR2 reads SVGIG (reference sequence). There are 20 residues in the CDR3. V was clipped by 2 bases and J by 7 bases, with 36 bases between them. CDR3 bases: TGTGCCTGGAGTTTCAAGGCCATGGAGGGCACGGCGGGACGCTCTTGGGAGCAGTACTTC. Encoded protein: CAWSFKAMEGTAGRSWEQYF. Variable domain in full (rest from reference TRBV30 and TRBJ2-7): SQTIHQWPATLVQPVGSPLSLECTVEGTSNPNLYWYRQAAGRGLQLLFYSVGIGQISSEVPQNLSASRPQDRQFILSSKKLLLSDSGFYLCAWSFKAMEGTAGRSWEQYFGPGTRLTVT.

V gene TRBV4-3 combines with J gene TRBJ2-1; 9 positions match TRBD2. CDR3 size: 14 residues. Germline trimming cut 4 bases from V and 6 bases from J; bases unmatched to any gene: 4. CDR1 is LGHNA, CDR2 YSLEER, per germline. Here the CDR3 DNA reads TGCGCCAGCAGCCTTAGCGGGAGAGGCAATGAGCAGTTCTTC. It encodes CASSLSGRGNEQFF.

This clone has a single count. This CDR3 is CASRSRTDPGWEQYF. The CDR3 bases are TGTGCCAGCAGATCTAGGACGGACCCGGGGTGGGAGCAGTACTTC. The rearrangement joins TRBV7-9 to TRBJ2-7, with a weak D call TRBD2 (5 bases). The germline V gene has CDR1 SEHNR and CDR2 FQNEAQ (reference sequence). The germline V and J ends were trimmed by 6 bases and 7 bases, with 22 bases remaining between them. The CDR3 spans 15 residues.

This chain joins TRBV27 and TRBJ2-3; the match to TRBD1 covers 7 bases. Germline V gene lookup returns CDR1 MNHEY and CDR2 SMNVEV (reference sequence). The CDR3 contains 16 residues. V was pared by 5 bases and J by 8 bases, with 16 bases of the junction left unmatched. The CDR3 loop reads CASSPQGVYLPGTQYF. For the CDR3, the DNA is TGTGCCAGCAGTCCCCAGGGGGTGTATCTCCCAGGTACGCAGTATTTT.